This T cell receptor (beta chain) was captured in a study of T cell changes during pregnancy in multiple sclerosis (dated by TCRdb to the late 2010s). Looking at the study overall: Changes in the T cell repertoire over the course of pregnancy were examined in this study in women with multiple sclerosis.

With regard to this clone: Its antigen is still unknown. No base quality values were provided; no much bigger clone lies one nucleotide off. The same CDR3 also results from other DNA sequences found in this sample.

To prepare the library, the immunoSEQ multiplex PCR assay was applied. TCRdb's version of the immuneACCESS table is confined to in-frame rearrangements and falls short of the full clone set. An unresolved V gene accounts for under half of the shortfall where checked; the remainder is of unknown origin. This sample comprises about 50,000 clones, roughly 94% of them detected only once. Together, the top ten hold around 0.3% of the sample. The CDR3 runs 15 residues from the cysteine to the phenylalanine. Only CDR3 DNA is held: 45 bases, read in frame from base 1. CDR1 and CDR2 (SEHNR, FQNEAQ) derive from the germline V gene (reference sequence). V trim: 1 base; J trim: 7 bases; unmatched bases: 4.

This clonotype was obtained from a female donor with multiple sclerosis, enrolled in a pregnancy study. Recombination linked TRBV7-9 to TRBJ1-6; 7 junctional bases match TRBD1. The sequencing here drew on CD4+ T cells from peripheral blood mononuclear cells, taken in the third trimester of pregnancy. The encoded CDR3 is CASSLGDRENSPLHF. The nucleotide sequence reads TGTGCCAGCAGCTTAGGGGACAGAGAAAATTCACCCCTCCACTTT.